This T cell receptor (beta chain) was obtained from a study of cytomegalovirus exposure and HLA in healthy donors. Study-level points and caveats: Immune exposure was documented only through CMV serostatus.

Donors likely had unrecorded immune exposures despite being nominally healthy when sampled. Germline V gene sequence: CDR1 SEHNR, CDR2 FQNEAQ (reference sequence). V lost 0 bases to trimming and J lost 6 bases, with 8 bases between them. The CDR3 length is 13 residues. A note on this clone: What it binds is unknown.

Primers included in the PCR were 60 Vbeta and 13 Jbeta primers. Profiling relied on immunoSEQ multiplex PCR, and the TCRdb table lists in-frame clones only, not all of them. The data hold some 200,000 clones, with about 79% observed a single time. The rearrangement links TRBV7-9 to TRBJ1-1; D is undetermined. The source material was PBMCs. The clonotype originates from a man aged 18 to 35 in good health and CMV-seronegative. The DNA of the CDR3 is TGTGCCAGCAGCTTAGCATTGGGAGCTGAAGCTTTCTTT. This codes for CASSLALGAEAFF.